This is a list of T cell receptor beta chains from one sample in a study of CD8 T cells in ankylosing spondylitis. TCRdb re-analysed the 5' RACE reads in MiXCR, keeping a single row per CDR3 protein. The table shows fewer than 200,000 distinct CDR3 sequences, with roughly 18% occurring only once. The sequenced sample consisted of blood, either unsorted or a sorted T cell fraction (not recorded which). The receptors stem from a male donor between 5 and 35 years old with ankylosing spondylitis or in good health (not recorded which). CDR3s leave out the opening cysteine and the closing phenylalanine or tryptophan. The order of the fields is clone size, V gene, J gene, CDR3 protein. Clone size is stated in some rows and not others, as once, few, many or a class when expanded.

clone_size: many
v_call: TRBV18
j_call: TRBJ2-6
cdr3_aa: ASLSGANVLT

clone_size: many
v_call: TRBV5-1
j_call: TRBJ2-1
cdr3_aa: ASSPLGAPYNEQF

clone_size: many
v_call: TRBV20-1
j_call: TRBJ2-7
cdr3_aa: SARDQVLTYEQY

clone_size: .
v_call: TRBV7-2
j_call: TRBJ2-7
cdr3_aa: ASSSSPGQSFEQY

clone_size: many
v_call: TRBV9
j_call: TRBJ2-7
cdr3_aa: ASSPVGTSNYEQY

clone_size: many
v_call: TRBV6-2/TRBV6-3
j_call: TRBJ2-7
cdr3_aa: ASSDGLAGGSDEQY

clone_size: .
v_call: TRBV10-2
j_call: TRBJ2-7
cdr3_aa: ASRTYRGRDEYEQY

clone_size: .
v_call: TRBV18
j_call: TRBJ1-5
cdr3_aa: ASSGQGVQPQH

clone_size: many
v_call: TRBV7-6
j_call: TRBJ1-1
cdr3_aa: ASTPKWGLRTEAF

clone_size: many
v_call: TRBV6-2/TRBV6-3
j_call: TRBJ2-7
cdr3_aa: ASSWDEYEQY

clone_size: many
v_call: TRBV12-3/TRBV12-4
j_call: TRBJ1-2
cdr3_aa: ASSDGLSGYT

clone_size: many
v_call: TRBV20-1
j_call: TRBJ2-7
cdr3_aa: SASKISYEQY

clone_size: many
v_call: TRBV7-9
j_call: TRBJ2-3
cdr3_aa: ASSARVNTDTQY

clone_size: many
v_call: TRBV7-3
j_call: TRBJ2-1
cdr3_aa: ASSPTAQGTYNEQF

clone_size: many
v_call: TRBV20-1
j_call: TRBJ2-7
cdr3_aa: SALYKEGSYEQY

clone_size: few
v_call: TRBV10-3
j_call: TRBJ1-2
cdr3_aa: AISVDSNYGYT

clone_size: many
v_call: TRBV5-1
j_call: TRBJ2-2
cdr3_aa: ASSSRDPGTGELF

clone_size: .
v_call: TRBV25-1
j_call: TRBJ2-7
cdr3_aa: ASSGVLAGRYYEQY

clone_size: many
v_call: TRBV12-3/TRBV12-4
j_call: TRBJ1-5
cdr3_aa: ASSPDGNNQPQH

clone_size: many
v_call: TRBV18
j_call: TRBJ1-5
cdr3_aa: ASSGVRDSQPQH

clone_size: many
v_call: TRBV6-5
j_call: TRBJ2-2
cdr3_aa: ASSPMSGSTGELF

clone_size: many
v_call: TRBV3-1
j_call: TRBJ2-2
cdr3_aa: ASSQASGSFTGELF

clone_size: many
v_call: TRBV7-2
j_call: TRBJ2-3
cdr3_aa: ASSPPLYPDTQY

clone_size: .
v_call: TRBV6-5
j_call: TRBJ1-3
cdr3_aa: ASRRGQVGHTIY

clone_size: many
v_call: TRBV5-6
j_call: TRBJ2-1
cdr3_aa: ASSSSPDNEQF

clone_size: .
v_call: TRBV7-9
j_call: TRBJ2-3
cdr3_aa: ASSLVQLSTDTQY

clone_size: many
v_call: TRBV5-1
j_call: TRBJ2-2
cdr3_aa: ASRPDRGRTGELF

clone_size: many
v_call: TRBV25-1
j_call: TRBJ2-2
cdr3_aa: ASSEYRGPGNTGELF

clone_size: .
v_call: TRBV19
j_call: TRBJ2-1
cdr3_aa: ASSPDRFSSYNEQF

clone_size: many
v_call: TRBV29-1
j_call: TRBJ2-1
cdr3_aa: SVKSGFHNEQF

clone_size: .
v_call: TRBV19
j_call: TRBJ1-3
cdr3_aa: ASSRHDSGNTIY